Included here is one T cell receptor (beta chain) sequence, with context. As yet, its antigen is unknown. The data derive from a study of T cells in localized non-small cell lung cancer. Study-wide findings and caveats: Without multi-region sequencing, intratumor heterogeneity could not be excluded. There was an association of higher blood T cell density with longer overall survival. Adjacent uninvolved lung had the highest clonality, suggesting focused antigen responses. Appearing in adjacent lung were a median roughly 60 of the top 100 tumor clones.

This table comes from immunoSEQ multiplex PCR, and its TCRdb copy is limited to in-frame clones, with some not included. This table holds about 76,000 clones, approximately 88% found once. Trimming removed 2 bases at V and 0 bases at J, with 13 bases between. The CDR3 is 16 residues long. The germline V gene encodes CDR1 MNHEY and CDR2 SVGAGI. The sequence came from a female donor of 60 years or more with stage I lung adenocarcinoma. The chain couples TRBV6-5 to TRBJ1-1; a weak D match, TRBD1 (5 bases). Sequencing was performed on peripheral blood, taken before any cancer treatment. In DNA, the CDR3 is TGTGCCAGCAGTTACCGGGGGAGGGGAGTGAACACTGAAGCTTTCTTT. Translating gives CASSYRGRGVNTEAFF.